This T cell receptor (beta chain) derives from a study of human T cells and chemical hapten exposure. At the level of the study: There were per-sample TCR yield variations, arising mainly from small pooled library volume differences.

There are a few counts of this clonotype. Stated time point: pre-sensitization, week 0. The treatment was: therapeutic diphenylcyclopropenone sensitization with weekly scalp DPC. Under the authors' procedure: The number of TCRs in each sample had a median of about 96,000 and spanned about 20,000 to 690,600. Each CDR3 protein is one row after TCRdb ran MiXCR on the RACE reads. The V and J calls, along with clone size, are taken from TCRdb and not from the paper's own processing. The sample comprises approximately 260,000 distinct CDR3 sequences, approximately 8.6% of which are singletons, and about 2.1% rests with the top ten. Per germline, CDR1 MGHRA and CDR2 YSYEKL. The CDR3 covers 15 residues. The V end was cut by 0 bases, the J end by 6 bases, with 12 bases between.

V gene TRBV4-1 combines with J gene TRBJ1-5; no definite D call. This specimen consisted of whole blood, obtained in connection with sensitization to the hapten diphenylcyclopropenone (DPC). This TCR was sampled from a woman in her 40s with alopecia areata. Some clones in this sample may be carry-over from other donors' samples. CDR3 sequence: CASSQEKGGGQPQHF. CDR3 coding DNA: TGCGCCAGCAGCCAAGAAAAGGGAGGTGGTCAGCCCCAGCATTTT.